This T cell receptor beta chain was sequenced in a study of cytomegalovirus exposure and HLA in healthy donors. Points on this clone: Its antigen is still unknown.

Overall study findings and caveats: Association of a missense DCLRE1C variant with TCR beta V- and J-gene trimming was reported in a later analysis.

All donors participated as healthy donors of bone marrow. 13 Jbeta primers and 60 Vbeta primers were used for the PCR. TCRdb's table, derived via immunoSEQ multiplex PCR, lists solely in-frame clones and lacks some. The sample contains 100,000 to 150,000 clones, 73% of which appear only once. The sample comprised PBMCs. The receptor comes from a woman aged 35 to 49 in good health and CMV-seropositive.

The CDR3 nucleotides are TGTGCCAGCAGTACAAGCAGGGCAGTTTACAATGAGCAGTTCTTC. Translation: CASSTSRAVYNEQFF. The gene calls are TRBV28 and TRBJ2-1, with TRBD1 as a possible D gene (5 bases). This CDR3 comprises 15 residues. The V gene's germline CDR1 is MDHEN and CDR2 SYDVKM. The V and J ends lost 5 bases and 4 bases respectively, with 15 bases between them.